Below are 9 T cell receptor beta chains sequenced from a single sample in a study of PD-1 blockade in classical Hodgkin lymphoma. Sequencing used immunoSEQ multiplex PCR; TCRdb keeps in-frame clones, though not all of them. This sample has approximately 52,000 clones, with around 86% found just once. The time point denotes: cycle 4 day 1 (C4D1), after about 6 weeks of nivolumab. Relapses following autologous stem cell transplantation were seen in all patients, with brentuximab vedotin exposure varying. The sequenced sample was peripheral blood mononuclear cells (PBMCs), obtained before the fourth cycle of nivolumab. These receptors all stem from a human donor with classical Hodgkin lymphoma.

The rearrangement joins TRBV27 to TRBJ2-3; D may be TRBD1 (5 bases). The CDR3 totals 14 residues. Trimming took 6 bases from V and 2 from J, leaving 12 bases between them. CDR1 and CDR2 from the germline V gene are MNHEY and SMNVEV (reference sequence). CDR3 in DNA: TGTGCCAGCAGCCAGACAGTGACCACAGATACGCAGTATTTT. Encoded protein: CASSQTVTTDTQYF.

The gene calls are TRBV10-3 and TRBJ1-4; D unresolved. The germline V gene encodes CDR1 ENHRY and CDR2 SYGVKD. Trimming took 4 bases from V and 1 from J, leaving 4 bases between them. CDR3 length: 13 residues. The CDR3 sequence: CAISAGTNEKLFF. The CDR3 coding sequence is TGTGCCATCAGTGCCGGAACTAATGAAAAACTGTTTTTT.

This sequence joins TRBV6-5 and TRBJ2-2, with a weak D call TRBD1 (5 bases). The CDR3 contains 14 residues. CDR1 is MNHEY, CDR2 SVGAGI, per germline. The V end lost 3 bases, the J end lost 5 bases, and 10 bases lay between the germline ends. As DNA, the CDR3 is TGTGCCAGCAGTTATGGTAGGGGAACCGGGGAGCTGTTTTTT. Protein product: CASSYGRGTGELFF.

The chain is built from TRBV18 and TRBJ1-4; unclear D gene. The germline V and J ends were trimmed by 3 bases and 7 bases, with 9 bases remaining between them. The CDR3 length is 13 residues. CDR1 and CDR2 (germline): KGHSH, LQKENI. In DNA form, the CDR3 reads TGTGCCAGCTCACCTTACGAAGGTGAAAAACTGTTTTTT. It is translated as CASSPYEGEKLFF. Supplemented by reference TRBV18 and TRBJ1-4, the full variable domain reads NAGVMQNPRHLVRRRGQEARLRCSPMKGHSHVYWYRQLPEEGLKFMVYLQKENIIDESGMPKERFSAEFPKEGPSILRIQQVVRGDSAAYFCASSPYEGEKLFFGSGTQLSVL.

The chain couples TRBV7-9 to TRBJ1-1; D remains ambiguous. V was clipped by 8 bases and J by 5 bases, with 18 bases between them. The CDR3 length is 14 residues. Germline V gives CDR1 SEHNR, CDR2 FQNEAQ (reference sequence). The CDR3 loop is CASLRGSDTTEAFF. The CDR3 DNA reads TGTGCCAGCCTTAGAGGAAGCGATACTACTGAAGCTTTCTTT.

This clone has just a few counts. The CDR3 nucleotides are TGTTGGAACCGACAGGGGCCCTATAGCAATCAGCCCCAGCATTTT. Protein sequence: CWNRQGPYSNQPQHF. V and J are TRBV19 and TRBJ1-5; 8 bases fit TRBD1. This CDR3 comprises 15 residues. Germline V gene lookup returns CDR1 LNHDA and CDR2 SQIVND (reference sequence).

The rearrangement uses TRBV25-1 and TRBJ1-2; D is uncertain. From germline, CDR1 is MGHDK and CDR2 SYGVNS. Trimming took 3 bases from V and 2 from J, leaving 7 bases between them. The CDR3 length is 13 residues. The CDR3 here is CASSERGNYGYTF. CDR3 DNA sequence: TGTGCCAGCAGTGAGCGCGGGAACTATGGCTACACCTTC.

This clone appeared a few times. The J gene is TRBJ1-5, the V gene TRBV7-2, with 8 bases aligning to TRBD1. The germline gives CDR1 SGHTA, CDR2 FQGNSA. With 5 bases clipped from V and 1 base from J, the junction kept 4 bases outside the gene matches. The CDR3 sequence is 15 residues long. The CDR3 is CASSLGQGSNQPQHF. The DNA of the CDR3 is TGTGCCAGCAGCCTCGGACAGGGAAGCAATCAGCCCCAGCATTTT. The variable domain in full, with the rest retrieved from reference TRBV7-2 and TRBJ1-5, is GAGVSQSPSNKVTEKGKDVELRCDPISGHTALYWYRQSLGQGLEFLIYFQGNSAPDKSGLPSDRFSAERTGGSVSTLTIQRTQQEDSAVYLCASSLGQGSNQPQHFGDGTRLSIL.

The rearrangement joins TRBV27 to TRBJ2-5; no firm D call. CDR1 is MNHEY and CDR2 is SMNVEV in the germline V gene (reference sequence). V was clipped by 5 bases and J by 0 bases, with 7 bases between them. The CDR3 loop spans 13 amino acids. CDR3 residues: CASSTQYQETQYF. The DNA for the CDR3 is TGTGCCAGCAGTACACAGTACCAAGAGACCCAGTACTTC.